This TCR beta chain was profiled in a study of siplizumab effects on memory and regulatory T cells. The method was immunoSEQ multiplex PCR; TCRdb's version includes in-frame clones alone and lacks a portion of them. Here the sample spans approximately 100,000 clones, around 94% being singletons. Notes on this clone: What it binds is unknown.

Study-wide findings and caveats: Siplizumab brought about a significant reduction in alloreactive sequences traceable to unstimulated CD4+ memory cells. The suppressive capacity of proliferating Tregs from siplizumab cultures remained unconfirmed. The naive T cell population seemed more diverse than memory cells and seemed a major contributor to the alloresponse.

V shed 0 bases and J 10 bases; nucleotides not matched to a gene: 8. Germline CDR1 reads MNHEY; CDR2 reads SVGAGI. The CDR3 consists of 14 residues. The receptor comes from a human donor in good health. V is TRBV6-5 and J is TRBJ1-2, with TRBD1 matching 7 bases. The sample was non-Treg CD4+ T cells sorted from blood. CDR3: CASSYSPGQPAYTF. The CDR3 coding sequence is TGTGCCAGCAGTTACTCCCCGGGACAGCCAGCCTACACCTTC.